The rows below give T cell receptor beta chains drawn from one sample of a study of control samples from healthy donors and cancer patients. TCRdb's copy holds only in-frame clones and misses some; the assay was immunoSEQ multiplex PCR. The sample holds 350,000 to 450,000 clones, 80% to 95% seen once. Sequences were obtained from PBMCs. All receptors come from a man aged 35 to 55 with head and neck cancer. Both conserved end residues are part of each CDR3. The D gene is left open where the match is weak. The size entry is marked missing in some rows and otherwise reads once, few, many or a size class.

>-|TRBV9|-|TRBJ1-1
TGTGCCAGCAGCGCCCACACATGGGGACCTAACGCGAACACTGAAGCTTTCTTT
CASSAHTWGPNANTEAFF
>-|TRBV6-2/TRBV6-3|TRBD1|TRBJ2-7
TGTGCCAGCAGTCCGGGACAGGGGACGTACGAGCAGTACTTC
CASSPGQGTYEQYF
>-|TRBV7-2|-|TRBJ1-4
TGTGCCAGCAGCCTACTCGGGAGCAATGAAAAACTGTTTTTT
CASSLLGSNEKLFF
>-|TRBV6-6|TRBD2|TRBJ2-3
TGTGCCAGCAGTTACGCCCGGGGGGCAGATACGCAGTATTTT
CASSYARGADTQYF
>-|TRBV19|-|TRBJ1-1
TGTGCCAGTAGTATTTGGGTGAACACTGAAGCTTTCTTT
CASSIWVNTEAFF
>-|TRBV7-3|TRBD2|TRBJ2-3
TGTGCCAGCAGCTGGGGACTAGCCACTAGCACAGATACGCAGTATTTT
CASSWGLATSTDTQYF
>-|TRBV10-2|TRBD2|TRBJ2-7
TGCGCCAGCCGACTAGCGGGAGGAACGTCCTACGAGCAGTACTTC
CASRLAGGTSYEQYF
>-|TRBV19|-|TRBJ1-6
TGTGCCAGTAGTATCGGTCAGGAGAGCTCCTATAATTCACCCCTCCACTTT
CASSIGQESSYNSPLHF
>-|TRBV2|TRBD1|TRBJ1-5
TGTGCCAGCAGCAGGGGGCGTCAGCCCCAGCATTTT
CASSRGRQPQHF
>-|TRBV11-3|-|TRBJ2-1
TGTGCCAGCTCTCGCGGAACGTGGGACGACAATGAGCAGTTCTTC
CASSRGTWDDNEQFF
>-|TRBV7-3|-|TRBJ1-1
TGTGCCAGCAGCTTAACCTTGAACACTGAAGCTTTCTTT
CASSLTLNTEAFF
>-|TRBV3-1/TRBV3-2|TRBD1|TRBJ2-3
TGTGCCAGCAGCCACCTTGACAGGGGGCGTGGGACAGATACGCAGTATTTT
CASSHLDRGRGTDTQYF
>-|TRBV6-5|-|TRBJ1-4
TGTGCCAGCAAAGGGGGAGGGAGAGAAAAACTGTTTTTT
CASKGGGREKLFF
>-|TRBV27|TRBD1|TRBJ1-4
TGTGCCAGCAGACAGGGGGCTGAAAAACTGTTTTTT
CASRQGAEKLFF
>-|TRBV5-5|TRBD1|TRBJ1-3
TGTGCCAGCAGCTTGGGGGACAGGGGATTTAGAAACACCATATATTTT
CASSLGDRGFRNTIYF
>-|TRBV28|TRBD2|TRBJ2-7
TGTGCCAGCAGTGGACTAGCGGGGCCCCGGGGCGAGCAGTACTTC
CASSGLAGPRGEQYF
>once|TRBV12-5|TRBD1|TRBJ2-2
TGTGCTAGTGGCCCCTTTCTCGGGACAGGGTCGACCGGGGAGCTGTTTTTT
CASGPFLGTGSTGELFF
>-|TRBV9|-|TRBJ2-2
TGTGCCAGCAGCGTAGAGCCGGGTGGGGGCACCGGGGAGCTGTTTTTT
CASSVEPGGGTGELFF
>-|TRBV6-6|-|TRBJ2-5
TGTGCCAGCAGAGAAACAGGGGGGGGTGAGACCCAGTACTTC
CASRETGGGETQYF
>-|TRBV3-1/TRBV3-2|-|TRBJ2-7
TGTGCCAGCAGCCGAACCTCCTACGAGCAGTACTTC
CASSRTSYEQYF
>-|TRBV5-4|TRBD1|TRBJ1-2
TGTGCCAGCAGCTTCGACAGGGGAAACTATGGCTACACCTTC
CASSFDRGNYGYTF
>-|TRBV13|-|TRBJ1-1
TGTGCCAGCAGCTTATATTCTGGAGGGAACACTGAAGCTTTCTTT
CASSLYSGGNTEAFF
>-|TRBV3-1/TRBV3-2|-|TRBJ2-4
TGTGCCAGCAGCCATGGCGCCCAATCAGCGGTCCAGTACTTC
CASSHGAQSAVQYF
>-|TRBV27|-|TRBJ1-2
TGTGCCAGCAGTCCCTTTACGGGTTGGGTTAACTATGGCTACACCTTC
CASSPFTGWVNYGYTF
>-|TRBV4-1|TRBD1|TRBJ1-5
TGCGCCAGCAGCCAAGAATTTGGCGAACAGGGGGCGAATCAGCCCCAGCATTTT
CASSQEFGEQGANQPQHF
>few|TRBV11-2|TRBD1|TRBJ1-3
TGTGCCAGCAGCTCCAACAGGGGGGCCGACACCATATATTTT
CASSSNRGADTIYF
>-|TRBV6-5|TRBD1|TRBJ2-7
TGTGCCATCAAGGGGGACAGGGGCTACGAGCAGTACTTC
CAIKGDRGYEQYF
>-|TRBV11-3|TRBD2|TRBJ2-3
TGTGCCAGCAGCCGACTAGCGGGAGGGGGTACGCAGTATTTT
CASSRLAGGGTQYF
>-|TRBV30|TRBD1|TRBJ2-1
TGTGCCTGGAGTGTTGTTACAGGGGGTAGGGATGAGCAGTTCTTC
CAWSVVTGGRDEQFF
>-|TRBV9|-|TRBJ1-4
TGTGCCAGCAGCCCGAGGGAGGGGGCAACTAATGAAAAACTGTTTTTT
CASSPREGATNEKLFF
>-|TRBV28|-|TRBJ1-5
TGTGCCAGCATATTTCAGGGTGGTAATCAGCCCCAGCATTTT
CASIFQGGNQPQHF
>-|TRBV7-3|-|TRBJ2-1
TGTGCCAGCAGCCCGGCGGAGTACAATGAGCAGTTCTTC
CASSPAEYNEQFF
>-|TRBV6-5|-|TRBJ2-5
TGTGCCAGCAGTTACGACGGTATTGAGACCCAGTACTTC
CASSYDGIETQYF
>-|TRBV11-2|-|TRBJ1-1
TGTGCCAGCAGCTCCGGCCTGCCGAACACTGAAGCTTTCTTT
CASSSGLPNTEAFF
>-|TRBV10-3|-|TRBJ1-2
TGTGCCATTAGGCCGGGACTCTCCTATGGCTACACCTTC
CAIRPGLSYGYTF
>-|TRBV24-1|-|TRBJ2-7
TGTGCCACCAGTGCTCGGAACTCCTACGAGCAGTACTTC
CATSARNSYEQYF
>-|TRBV30|-|TRBJ1-5
TGTGCCTGGAGTGTCAGGGGAGATAGCAATCAGCCCCAGCATTTT
CAWSVRGDSNQPQHF
>once|TRBV4-1|TRBD2|TRBJ2-1
TGCGCCAGCAGCCCTCGGGGGGACTCCTACAATGAGCAGTTCTTC
CASSPRGDSYNEQFF
>-|TRBV6-2/TRBV6-3|TRBD2|TRBJ2-3
TGTGCCAGCAGTGACCGGACTAGCGGGGGATCTGATACGCAGTATTTT
CASSDRTSGGSDTQYF
>-|TRBV6-6|-|TRBJ1-6
TGTGCCAGCAGTCACCTGACAGGTGGAAATTCACCCCTCCACTTT
CASSHLTGGNSPLHF
>few|TRBV6-5|-|TRBJ1-1
TGTGCCAGCAGTTACGGGGGAGGAACTGAAGCTTTCTTT
CASSYGGGTEAFF
>-|TRBV29-1|TRBD1|TRBJ1-2
TGCAGCGAGGGGGCGGAATATGGCTACACCTTC
CSEGAEYGYTF
>-|TRBV30|-|TRBJ1-4
TGTGCCTGGATCAGTGGGGCGGGTGAAAAACTGTTTTTT
CAWISGAGEKLFF
>-|TRBV5-1|-|TRBJ1-6
TGCGCCAGCAGCTACCTCCCTACAAAACTCGCCTATAATTCACCCCTCCACTTT
CASSYLPTKLAYNSPLHF
>-|TRBV6-5|-|TRBJ2-7
TGTGCCGTCAACCCAGGTTCAAGGGACTCCTACGAGCAGTACTTC
CAVNPGSRDSYEQYF
>-|TRBV5-6|TRBD1|TRBJ2-5
TGTGCCAGCAGCTGGACCGGGACAGGGGGCGAAGAGACCCAGTACTTC
CASSWTGTGGEETQYF
>-|TRBV6-5|-|TRBJ1-1
TGTGCCAGCATGAAGTTGGGGGTGGAAGCTTTCTTT
CASMKLGVEAFF
>-|TRBV5-8|-|TRBJ2-7
TGTGCCAGCAGCTTGTACCTAGTCCAGACGCTCACAGGGAACGAGCAGTACTTC
CASSLYLVQTLTGNEQYF
>once|TRBV29-1|TRBD1|TRBJ1-1
TGCAGCGTCACGGGACAGGGGAATACTGAAGCTTTCTTT
CSVTGQGNTEAFF
>-|TRBV6-2/TRBV6-3|-|TRBJ2-5
TGTGCCAGCAGTTTGGTCGAGGGGGAGACCCAGTACTTC
CASSLVEGETQYF
>-|TRBV7-8|-|TRBJ2-3
TGTGCCAGCAGCTCCGTAACGGACAGCAGAGATACGCAGTATTTT
CASSSVTDSRDTQYF
>-|TRBV5-3|TRBD2|TRBJ2-2
TGTGCCAGAAGCTTACTAGCGGAGCCGAACACCGGGGAGCTGTTTTTT
CARSLLAEPNTGELFF
>-|TRBV12-3/TRBV12-4|-|TRBJ2-7
TGTGCCAGCAGTTTAGGAGCAATCAGGCAGTACTTC
CASSLGAIRQYF
>-|TRBV2|TRBD1|TRBJ2-3
TGTGCCAGCATCAGGGACAGGGCCACAGATACGCAGTATTTT
CASIRDRATDTQYF
>-|TRBV20-1|-|TRBJ1-5
TGCAGTGCTAGTGTCTCAGGATATAGCAATCAGCCCCAGCATTTT
CSASVSGYSNQPQHF